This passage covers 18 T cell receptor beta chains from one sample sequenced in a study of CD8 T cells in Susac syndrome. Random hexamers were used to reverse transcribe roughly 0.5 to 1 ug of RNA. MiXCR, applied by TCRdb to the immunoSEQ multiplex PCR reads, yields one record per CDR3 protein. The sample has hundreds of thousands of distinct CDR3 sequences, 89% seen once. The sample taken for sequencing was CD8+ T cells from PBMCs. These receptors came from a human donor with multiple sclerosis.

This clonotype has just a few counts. CDR3 loop: CASSNQGGLQETQYF. For the CDR3, the DNA is TGTGCCAGCAGCAACCAAGGGGGGCTTCAAGAGACCCAGTACTTC. The chain links TRBV7-2 to TRBJ2-5; either TRBD1 or TRBD2 may fit D (6 bases each). The CDR3 consists of 15 residues. CDR1 and CDR2 from the germline V gene are SGHTA and FQGNSA. V lost 5 bases to trimming and J lost 2 bases, with 15 bases between them.

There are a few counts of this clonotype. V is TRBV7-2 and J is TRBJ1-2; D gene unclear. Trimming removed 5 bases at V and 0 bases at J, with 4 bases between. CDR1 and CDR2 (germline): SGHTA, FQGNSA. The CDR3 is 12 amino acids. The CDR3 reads CASSPTNYGYTF. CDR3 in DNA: TGTGCCAGCAGCCCAACTAACTATGGCTACACCTTC. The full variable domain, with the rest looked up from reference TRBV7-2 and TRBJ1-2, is GAGVSQSPSNKVTEKGKDVELRCDPISGHTALYWYRQSLGQGLEFLIYFQGNSAPDKSGLPSDRFSAERTGGSVSTLTIQRTQQEDSAVYLCASSPTNYGYTFGSGTRLTVV.

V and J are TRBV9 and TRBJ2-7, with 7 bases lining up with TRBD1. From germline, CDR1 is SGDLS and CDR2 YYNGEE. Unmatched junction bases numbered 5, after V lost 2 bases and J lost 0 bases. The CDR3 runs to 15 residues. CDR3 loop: CASSVTGANSYEQYF. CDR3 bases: TGTGCCAGCAGCGTCACAGGGGCCAACTCCTACGAGCAGTACTTC.

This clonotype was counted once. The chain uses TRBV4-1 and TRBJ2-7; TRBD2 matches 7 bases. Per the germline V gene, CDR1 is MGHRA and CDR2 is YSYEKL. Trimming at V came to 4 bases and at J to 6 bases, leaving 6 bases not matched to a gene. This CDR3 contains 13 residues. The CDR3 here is CASSPSGLGEQYF. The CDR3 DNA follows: TGCGCCAGCAGCCCTAGCGGTCTTGGCGAGCAGTACTTC.

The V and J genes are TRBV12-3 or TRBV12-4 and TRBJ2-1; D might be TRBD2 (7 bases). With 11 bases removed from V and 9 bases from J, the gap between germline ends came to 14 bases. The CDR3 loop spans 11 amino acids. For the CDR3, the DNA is TGTGCCGTCCAGAGGGGGGGTGAGCAGTTCTTC. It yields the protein CAVQRGGEQFF.

The CDR3 sequence: CASSYLGVAGVIIEQFF. For the CDR3, the DNA is TGTGCCAGCAGTTACCTCGGGGTAGCGGGAGTAATCATTGAGCAGTTCTTC. The chain combines TRBV6-2 or TRBV6-3 with TRBJ2-1, with 9 bases aligning to TRBD2. Germline V CDR1 and CDR2: MNHEY, SVGEGT. V dropped 2 bases and J dropped 9; count of bases not matched to a gene: 14. This CDR3 region has 17 residues.

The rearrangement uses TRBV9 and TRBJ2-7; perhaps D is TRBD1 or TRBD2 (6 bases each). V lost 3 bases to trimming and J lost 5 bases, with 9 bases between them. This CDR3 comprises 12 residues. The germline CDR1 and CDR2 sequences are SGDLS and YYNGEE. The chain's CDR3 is CASSGGANEQYF. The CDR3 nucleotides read TGTGCCAGCAGCGGGGGGGCCAACGAGCAGTACTTC.

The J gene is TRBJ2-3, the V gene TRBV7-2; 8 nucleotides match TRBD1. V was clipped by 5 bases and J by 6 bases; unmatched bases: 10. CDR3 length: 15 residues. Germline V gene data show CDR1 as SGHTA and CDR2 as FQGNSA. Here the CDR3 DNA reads TGTGCCAGCAGCACCACAGGGGGTTGGTCGGATACGCAGTATTTT. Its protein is CASSTTGGWSDTQYF.

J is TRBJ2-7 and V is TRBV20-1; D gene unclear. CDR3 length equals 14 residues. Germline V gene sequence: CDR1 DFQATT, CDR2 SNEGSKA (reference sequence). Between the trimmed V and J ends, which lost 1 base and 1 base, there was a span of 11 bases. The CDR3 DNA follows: TGCAGTGCTAGAGCCGGGTTTAGATCCTACGAGCAGTACTTC. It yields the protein CSARAGFRSYEQYF.

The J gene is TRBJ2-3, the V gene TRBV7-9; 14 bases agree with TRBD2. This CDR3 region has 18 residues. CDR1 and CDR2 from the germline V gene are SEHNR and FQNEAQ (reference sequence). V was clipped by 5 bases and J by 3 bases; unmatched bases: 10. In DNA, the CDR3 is TGTGCCAGCAGCCACCCGACTAGCGGGAGGGCCTGGACAGATACGCAGTATTTT. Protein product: CASSHPTSGRAWTDTQYF.

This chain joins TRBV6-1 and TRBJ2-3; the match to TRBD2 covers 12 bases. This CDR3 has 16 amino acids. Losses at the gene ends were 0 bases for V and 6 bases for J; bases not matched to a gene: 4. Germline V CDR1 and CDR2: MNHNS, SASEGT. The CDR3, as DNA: TGTGCCAGCAGTGAAGCGCTAGCGGGGGGGCTTGATACGCAGTATTTT. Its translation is CASSEALAGGLDTQYF.

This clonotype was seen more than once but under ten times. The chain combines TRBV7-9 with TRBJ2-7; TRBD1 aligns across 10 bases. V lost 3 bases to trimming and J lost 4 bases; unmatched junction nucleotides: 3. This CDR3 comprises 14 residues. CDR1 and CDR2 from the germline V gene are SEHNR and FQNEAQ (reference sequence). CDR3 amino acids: CASSFPGQGYEQYF. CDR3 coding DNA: TGTGCCAGCAGCTTTCCGGGACAGGGGTACGAGCAGTACTTC.

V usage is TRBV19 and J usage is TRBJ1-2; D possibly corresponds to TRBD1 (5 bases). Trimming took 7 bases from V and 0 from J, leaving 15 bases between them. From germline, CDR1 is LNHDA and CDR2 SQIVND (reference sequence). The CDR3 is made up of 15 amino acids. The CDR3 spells CASNFQGPTNYGYTF. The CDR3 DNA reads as TGTGCCAGTAATTTTCAGGGCCCAACTAACTATGGCTACACCTTC.

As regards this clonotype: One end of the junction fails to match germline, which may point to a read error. CDR3 sequence (DNA): TGTGCCAGCAGTTTGCTCGTTGGGGGCGCGGGCACAAATACGCAGTATTTT. As protein: CASSLLVGGAGTNTQYF. The V and J genes are TRBV28 and TRBJ2-3, with D possibly TRBD1 on 6 matching bases. Germline loops: CDR1 MDHEN, CDR2 SYDVKM. This CDR3 region has 17 residues.

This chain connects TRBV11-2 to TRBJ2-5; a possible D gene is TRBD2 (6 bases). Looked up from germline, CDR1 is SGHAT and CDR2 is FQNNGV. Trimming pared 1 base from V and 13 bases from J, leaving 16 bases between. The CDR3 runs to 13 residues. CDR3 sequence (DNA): TGTGCCAGCAGCTTAGGGCCGGACTCGGAGGGGTACTTC. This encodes CASSLGPDSEGYF.

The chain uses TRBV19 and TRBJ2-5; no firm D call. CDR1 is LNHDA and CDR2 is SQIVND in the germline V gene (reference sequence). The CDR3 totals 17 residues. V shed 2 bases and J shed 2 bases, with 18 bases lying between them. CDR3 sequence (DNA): TGTGCCAGTAGTATAAACGGTCGTTGGGCAGATCAAGAGACCCAGTACTTC. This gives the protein CASSINGRWADQETQYF.

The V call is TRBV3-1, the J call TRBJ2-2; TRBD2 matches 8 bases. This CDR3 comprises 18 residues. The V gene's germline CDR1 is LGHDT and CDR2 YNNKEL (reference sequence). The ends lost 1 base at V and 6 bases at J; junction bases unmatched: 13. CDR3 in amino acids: CASSQGPLAGPMAGELFF. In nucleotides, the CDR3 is TGTGCCAGCAGCCAAGGACCCTTAGCGGGACCTATGGCCGGGGAGCTGTTTTTT. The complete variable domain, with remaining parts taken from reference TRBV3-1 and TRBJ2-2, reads DTAVSQTPKYLVTQMGNDKSIKCEQNLGHDTMYWYKQDSKKFLKIMFSYNNKELIINETVPNRFSPKSPDKAHLNLHINSLELGDSAVYFCASSQGPLAGPMAGELFFGEGSRLTVL.

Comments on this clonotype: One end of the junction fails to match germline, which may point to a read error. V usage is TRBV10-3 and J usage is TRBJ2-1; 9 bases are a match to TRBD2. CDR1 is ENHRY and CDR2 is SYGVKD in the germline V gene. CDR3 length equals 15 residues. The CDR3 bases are TGTGCCGGCGGGGGGGACCCCCTTTCCTTCAATGAGCAGTTCTTC. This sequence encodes CAGGGDPLSFNEQFF.